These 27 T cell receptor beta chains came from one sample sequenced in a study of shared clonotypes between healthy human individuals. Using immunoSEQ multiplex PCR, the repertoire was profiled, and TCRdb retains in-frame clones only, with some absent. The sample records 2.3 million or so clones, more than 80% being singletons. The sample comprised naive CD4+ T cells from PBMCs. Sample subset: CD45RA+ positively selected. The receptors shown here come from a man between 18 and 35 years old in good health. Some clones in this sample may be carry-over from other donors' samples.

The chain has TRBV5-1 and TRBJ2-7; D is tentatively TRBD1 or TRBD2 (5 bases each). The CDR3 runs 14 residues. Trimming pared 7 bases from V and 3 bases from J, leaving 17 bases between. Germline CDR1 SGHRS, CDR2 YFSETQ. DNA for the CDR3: TGCGCCAGCCACCCTGGGACGGGATTCTACGAGCAGTACTTC. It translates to CASHPGTGFYEQYF.

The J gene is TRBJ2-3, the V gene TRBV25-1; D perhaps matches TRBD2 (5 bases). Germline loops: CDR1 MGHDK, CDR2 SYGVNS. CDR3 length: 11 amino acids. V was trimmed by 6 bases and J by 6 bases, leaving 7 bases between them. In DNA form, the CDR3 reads TGTGCCAGCAGGACGGGGGATACGCAGTATTTT. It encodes CASRTGDTQYF. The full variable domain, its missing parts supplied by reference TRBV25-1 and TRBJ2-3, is EADIYQTPRYLVIGTGKKITLECSQTMGHDKMYWYQQDPGMELHLIHYSYGVNSTEKGDLSSESTVSRIRTEHFPLTLESARPSHTSQYLCASRTGDTQYFGPGTRLTVL.

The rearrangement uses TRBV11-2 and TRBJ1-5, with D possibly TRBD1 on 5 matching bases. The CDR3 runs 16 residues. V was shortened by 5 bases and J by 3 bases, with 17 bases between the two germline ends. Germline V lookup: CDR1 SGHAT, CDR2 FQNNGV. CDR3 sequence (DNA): TGTGCCAGCAGCCCTGTGGGGCGACGGTCCAATCAGCCCCAGCATTTT. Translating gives CASSPVGRRSNQPQHF.

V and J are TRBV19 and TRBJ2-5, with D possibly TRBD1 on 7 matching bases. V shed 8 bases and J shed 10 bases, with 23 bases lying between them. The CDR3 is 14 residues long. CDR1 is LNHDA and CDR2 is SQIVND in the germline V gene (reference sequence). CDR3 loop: CASARALRGEDQYF. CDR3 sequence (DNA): TGTGCCAGTGCCCGAGCCCTCAGGGGGGAGGACCAGTACTTC.

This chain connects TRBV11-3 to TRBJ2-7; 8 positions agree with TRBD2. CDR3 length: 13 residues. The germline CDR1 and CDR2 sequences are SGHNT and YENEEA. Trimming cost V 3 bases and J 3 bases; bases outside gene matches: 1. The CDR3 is CASSFREGYEQYF. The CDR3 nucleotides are TGTGCCAGCAGCTTTCGGGAGGGCTACGAGCAGTACTTC. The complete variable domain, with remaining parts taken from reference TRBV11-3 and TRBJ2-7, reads EAGVVQSPRYKIIEKKQPVAFWCNPISGHNTLYWYLQNLGQGPELLIRYENEEAVDDSQLPKDRFSAERLKGVDSTLKIQPAELGDSAVYLCASSFREGYEQYFGPGTRLTVT.

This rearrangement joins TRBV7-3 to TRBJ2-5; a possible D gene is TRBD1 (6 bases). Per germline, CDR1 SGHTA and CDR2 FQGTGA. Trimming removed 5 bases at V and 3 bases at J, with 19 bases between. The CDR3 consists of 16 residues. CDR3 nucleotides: TGTGCCAGCAGCACACTAACCGGGACATCGGAAGAGACCCAGTACTTC. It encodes CASSTLTGTSEETQYF.

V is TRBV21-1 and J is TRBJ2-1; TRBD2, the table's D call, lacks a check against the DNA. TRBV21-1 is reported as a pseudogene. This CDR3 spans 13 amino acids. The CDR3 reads CASSWTQADYQFF. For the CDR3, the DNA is TGTGCCAGCAGCTGGACCCAAGCGGATTATCAGTTCTTC.

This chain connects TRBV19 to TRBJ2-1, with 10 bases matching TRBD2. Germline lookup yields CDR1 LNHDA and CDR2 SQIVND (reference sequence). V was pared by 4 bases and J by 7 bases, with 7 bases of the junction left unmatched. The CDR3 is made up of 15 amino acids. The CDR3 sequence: CASSTYSGRTNEQFF. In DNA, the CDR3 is TGTGCCAGTAGTACCTATAGCGGGAGGACTAATGAGCAGTTCTTC.

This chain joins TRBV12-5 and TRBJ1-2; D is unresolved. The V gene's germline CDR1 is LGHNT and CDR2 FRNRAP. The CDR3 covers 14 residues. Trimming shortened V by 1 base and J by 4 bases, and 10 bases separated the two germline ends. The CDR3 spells CASGLDGRVYGYTF. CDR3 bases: TGTGCTAGTGGTTTGGATGGGAGGGTCTATGGCTACACCTTC. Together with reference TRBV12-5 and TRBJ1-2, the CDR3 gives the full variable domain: DARVTQTPRHKVTEMGQEVTMRCQPILGHNTVFWYRQTMMQGLELLAYFRNRAPLDDSGMPKDRFSAEMPDATLATLKIQPSEPRDSAVYFCASGLDGRVYGYTFGSGTRLTVV.

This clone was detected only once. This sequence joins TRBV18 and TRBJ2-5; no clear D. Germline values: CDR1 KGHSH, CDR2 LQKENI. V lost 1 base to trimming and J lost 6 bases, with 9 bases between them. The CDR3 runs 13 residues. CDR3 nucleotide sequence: TGTGCCAGCTCACCACTCGACCCCAAGACCCAGTACTTC. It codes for CASSPLDPKTQYF.

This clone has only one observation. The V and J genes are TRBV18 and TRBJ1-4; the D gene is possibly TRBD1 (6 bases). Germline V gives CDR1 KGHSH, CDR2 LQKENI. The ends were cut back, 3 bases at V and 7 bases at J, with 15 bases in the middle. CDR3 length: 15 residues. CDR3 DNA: TGTGCCAGCTCACCGAACCAGGGGCTCGGTGAAAAACTGTTTTTT. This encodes CASSPNQGLGEKLFF.

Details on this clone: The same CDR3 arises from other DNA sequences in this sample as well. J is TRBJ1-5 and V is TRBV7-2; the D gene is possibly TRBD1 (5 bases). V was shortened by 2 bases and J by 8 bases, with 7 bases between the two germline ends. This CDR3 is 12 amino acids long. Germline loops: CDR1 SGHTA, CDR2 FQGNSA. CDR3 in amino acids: CASSLQGKPQHF. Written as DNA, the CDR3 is TGTGCCAGCAGCTTACAGGGTAAGCCCCAGCATTTT.

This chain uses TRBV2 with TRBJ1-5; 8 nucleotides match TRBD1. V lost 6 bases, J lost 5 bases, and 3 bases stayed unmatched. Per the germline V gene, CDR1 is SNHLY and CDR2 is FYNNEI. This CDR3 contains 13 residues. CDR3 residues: CASSAGGHQPQHF. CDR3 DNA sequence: TGTGCCAGCAGCGCAGGGGGCCATCAGCCCCAGCATTTT.

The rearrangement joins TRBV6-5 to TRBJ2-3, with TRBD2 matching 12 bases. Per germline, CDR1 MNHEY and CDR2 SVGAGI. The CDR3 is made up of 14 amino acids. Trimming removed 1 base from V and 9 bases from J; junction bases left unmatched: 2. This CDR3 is CASSYFLAGGTQYF. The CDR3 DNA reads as TGTGCCAGCAGTTACTTCCTAGCGGGAGGGACGCAGTATTTT.

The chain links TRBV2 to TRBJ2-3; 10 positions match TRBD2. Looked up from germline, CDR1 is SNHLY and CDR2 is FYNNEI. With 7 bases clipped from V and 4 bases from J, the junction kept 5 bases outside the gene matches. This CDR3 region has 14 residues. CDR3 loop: CASNLAGDSDTQYF. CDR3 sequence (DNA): TGTGCCAGCAACCTAGCGGGAGACTCAGATACGCAGTATTTT.

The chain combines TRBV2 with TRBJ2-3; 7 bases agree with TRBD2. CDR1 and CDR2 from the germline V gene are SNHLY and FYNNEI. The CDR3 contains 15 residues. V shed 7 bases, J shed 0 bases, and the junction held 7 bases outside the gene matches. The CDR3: CASIFGTTSTDTQYF. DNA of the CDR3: TGTGCCAGCATCTTCGGGACTACGAGCACAGATACGCAGTATTTT. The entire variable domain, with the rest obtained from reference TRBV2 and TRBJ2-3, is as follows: EPEVTQTPSHQVTQMGQEVILRCVPISNHLYFYWYRQILGQKVEFLVSFYNNEISEKSEIFDDQFSVERPDGSNFTLKIRSTKLEDSAMYFCASIFGTTSTDTQYFGPGTRLTVL.

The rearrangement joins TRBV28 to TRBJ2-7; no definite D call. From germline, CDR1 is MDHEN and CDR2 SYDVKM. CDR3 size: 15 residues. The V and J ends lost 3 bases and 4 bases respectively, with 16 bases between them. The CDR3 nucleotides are TGTGCCAGCAGTTTCTCGGCTGTGAGAGTGTACGAGCAGTACTTC. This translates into CASSFSAVRVYEQYF.

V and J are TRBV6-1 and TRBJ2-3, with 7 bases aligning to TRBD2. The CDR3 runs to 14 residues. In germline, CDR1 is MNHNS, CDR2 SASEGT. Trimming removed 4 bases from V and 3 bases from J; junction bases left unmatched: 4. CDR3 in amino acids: CASSARLATDTQYF. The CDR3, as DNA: TGTGCCAGCAGTGCAAGACTAGCAACAGATACGCAGTATTTT.

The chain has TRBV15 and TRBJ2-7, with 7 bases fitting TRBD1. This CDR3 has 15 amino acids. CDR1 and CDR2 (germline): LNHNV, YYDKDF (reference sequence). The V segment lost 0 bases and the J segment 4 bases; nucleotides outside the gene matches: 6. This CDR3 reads CATSREPQGDYEQYF. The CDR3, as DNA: TGTGCCACCAGCAGAGAACCTCAGGGGGATTACGAGCAGTACTTC.

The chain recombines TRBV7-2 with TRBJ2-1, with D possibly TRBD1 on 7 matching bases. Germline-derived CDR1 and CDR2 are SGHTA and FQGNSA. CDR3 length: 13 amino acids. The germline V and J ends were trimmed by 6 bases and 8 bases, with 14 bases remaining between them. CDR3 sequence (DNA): TGTGCCAGCAGGGGGACAGCGGGTTATGAGCAGTTCTTC. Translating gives CASRGTAGYEQFF.

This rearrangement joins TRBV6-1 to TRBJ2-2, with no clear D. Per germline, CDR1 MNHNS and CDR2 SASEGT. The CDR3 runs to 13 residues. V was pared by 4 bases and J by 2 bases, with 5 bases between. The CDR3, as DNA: TGTGCCAGCAGTGCGGGTAACACCGGGGAGCTGTTTTTT. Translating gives CASSAGNTGELFF.

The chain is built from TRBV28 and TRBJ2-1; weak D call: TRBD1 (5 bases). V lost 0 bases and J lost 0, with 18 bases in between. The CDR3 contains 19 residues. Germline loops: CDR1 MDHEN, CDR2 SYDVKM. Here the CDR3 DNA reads TGTGCCAGCAGTTTATGGTCCAGGGTTGCGATCGGCTCCTACAATGAGCAGTTCTTC. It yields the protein CASSLWSRVAIGSYNEQFF. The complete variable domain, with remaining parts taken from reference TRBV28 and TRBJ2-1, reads DVKVTQSSRYLVKRTGEKVFLECVQDMDHENMFWYRQDPGLGLRLIYFSYDVKMKEKGDIPEGYSVSREKKERFSLILESASTNQTSMYLCASSLWSRVAIGSYNEQFFGPGTRLTVL.

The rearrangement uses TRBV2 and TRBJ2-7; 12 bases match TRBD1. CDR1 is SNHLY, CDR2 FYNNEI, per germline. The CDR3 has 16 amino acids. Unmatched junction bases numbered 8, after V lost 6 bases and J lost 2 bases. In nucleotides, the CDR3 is TGTGCCAGCAGCCGGGACAGGGGGCGGTCGGCCTACGAGCAGTACTTC. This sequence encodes CASSRDRGRSAYEQYF.

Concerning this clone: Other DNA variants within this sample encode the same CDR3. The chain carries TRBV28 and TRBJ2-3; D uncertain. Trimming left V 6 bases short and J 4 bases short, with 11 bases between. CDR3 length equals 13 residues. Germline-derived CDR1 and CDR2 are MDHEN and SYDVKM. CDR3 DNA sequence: TGTGCCAGCAGCCTGAACAGCCCAGATACGCAGTATTTT. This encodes CASSLNSPDTQYF.

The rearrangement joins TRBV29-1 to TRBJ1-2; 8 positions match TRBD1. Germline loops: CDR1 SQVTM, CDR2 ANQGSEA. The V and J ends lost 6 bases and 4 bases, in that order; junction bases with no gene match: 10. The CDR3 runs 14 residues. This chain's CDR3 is CSVSDRGAVYGYTF. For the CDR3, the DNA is TGCAGCGTCTCCGACAGGGGTGCCGTCTATGGCTACACCTTC.

The CDR3 here is CAPGTGGEEQYF. The DNA for the CDR3 is TGTGCCCCAGGGACAGGGGGGGAGGAGCAGTACTTC. The chain combines TRBV6-1 with TRBJ2-7, with 11 nucleotides matching TRBD1. CDR3 size: 12 residues. Looked up from germline, CDR1 is MNHNS and CDR2 is SASEGT. V shed 11 bases, J shed 7 bases, and the junction held 7 bases outside the gene matches.

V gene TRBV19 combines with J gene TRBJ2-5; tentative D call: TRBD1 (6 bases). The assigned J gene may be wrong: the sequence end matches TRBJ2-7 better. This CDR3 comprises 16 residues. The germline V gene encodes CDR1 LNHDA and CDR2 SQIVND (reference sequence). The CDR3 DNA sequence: TGTGCCAGTAGCCCCGGACAGATCAGTTTCTCCTACGAGCAGTACTTC. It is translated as CASSPGQISFSYEQYF.